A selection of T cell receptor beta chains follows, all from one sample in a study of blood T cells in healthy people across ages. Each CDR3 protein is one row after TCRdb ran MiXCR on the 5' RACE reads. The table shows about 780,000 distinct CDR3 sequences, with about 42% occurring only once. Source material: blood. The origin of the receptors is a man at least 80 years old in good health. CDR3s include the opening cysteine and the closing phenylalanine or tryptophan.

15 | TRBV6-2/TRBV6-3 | CASSYAGNSNQPQHF
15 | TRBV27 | CASRRTSRDADTQYF
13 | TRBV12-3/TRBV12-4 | CASSFRGTEKLFF
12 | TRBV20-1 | CSATETAYEQYF
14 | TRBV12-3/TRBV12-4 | CATSVGTRAGEQFF
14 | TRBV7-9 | CASSLVRTTDTQYF
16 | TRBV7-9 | CASSRPGTGGSYEQYF
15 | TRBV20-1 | CSARDRDGQTETQYF
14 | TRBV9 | CASSLQAYYNEQYF
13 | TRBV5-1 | CASSEGGTGELFF